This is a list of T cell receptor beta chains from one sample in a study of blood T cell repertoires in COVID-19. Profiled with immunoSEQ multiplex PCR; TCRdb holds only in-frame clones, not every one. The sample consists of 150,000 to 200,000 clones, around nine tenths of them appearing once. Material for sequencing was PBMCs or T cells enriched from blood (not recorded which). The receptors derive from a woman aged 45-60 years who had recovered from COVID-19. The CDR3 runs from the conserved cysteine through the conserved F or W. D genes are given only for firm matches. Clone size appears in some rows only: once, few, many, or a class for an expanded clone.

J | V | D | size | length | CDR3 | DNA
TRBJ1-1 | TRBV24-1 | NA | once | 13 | CATSVGVLTEAFF | TGTGCCACCAGTGTAGGGGTTCTGACTGAAGCTTTCTTT
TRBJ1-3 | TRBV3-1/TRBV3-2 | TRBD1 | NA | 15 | CASTRDRGPGNTIYF | TGTGCCAGCACCAGGGACAGGGGGCCAGGAAACACCATATATTTT
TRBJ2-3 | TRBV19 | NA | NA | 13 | CASSTGVTDTQYF | TGTGCCAGTAGTACGGGTGTTACAGATACGCAGTATTTT
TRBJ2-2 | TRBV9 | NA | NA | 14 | CASERGRNTGELFF | TGTGCCAGCGAGCGAGGGAGGAACACCGGGGAGCTGTTTTTT
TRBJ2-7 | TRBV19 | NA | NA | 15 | CASSNPGQGSYEQYF | TGTGCCAGTAGTAACCCGGGACAAGGGTCCTACGAGCAGTACTTC
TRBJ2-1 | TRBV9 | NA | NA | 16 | CASSAHLDLGVDEQFF | TGTGCCAGCAGCGCACACCTAGATTTAGGGGTGGATGAGCAGTTCTTC
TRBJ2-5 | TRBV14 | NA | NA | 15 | CASSQDRGQAETQYF | TGTGCCAGCAGCCAAGACCGGGGTCAGGCAGAGACCCAGTACTTC
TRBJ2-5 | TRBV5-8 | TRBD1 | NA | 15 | CASKSGTGGGETQYF | TGTGCCAGCAAATCCGGGACAGGGGGCGGGGAGACCCAGTACTTC
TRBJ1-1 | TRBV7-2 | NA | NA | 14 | CASSLAGRNTEAFF | TGTGCCAGCAGCTTAGCGGGGAGGAACACTGAAGCTTTCTTT
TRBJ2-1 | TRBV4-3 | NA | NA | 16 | CASSQPRGLGYNEQFF | TGCGCCAGCAGCCAACCGCGGGGTTTGGGGTACAATGAGCAGTTCTTC
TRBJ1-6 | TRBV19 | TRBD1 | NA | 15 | CASSAGTGGNSPLHF | TGTGCCAGTAGTGCCGGGACAGGGGGCAATTCACCCCTCCACTTT
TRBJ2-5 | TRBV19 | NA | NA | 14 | CASATGFAAETQYF | TGTGCCAGCGCGACAGGTTTTGCGGCGGAGACCCAGTACTTC
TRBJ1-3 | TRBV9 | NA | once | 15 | CASSLNRVDGNTIYF | TGTGCCAGCAGCCTTAACAGGGTGGACGGAAACACCATATATTTT
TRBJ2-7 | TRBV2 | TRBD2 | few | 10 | CASGGGEQYF | TGTGCCAGCGGGGGGGGCGAGCAGTACTTC
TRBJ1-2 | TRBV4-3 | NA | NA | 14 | CASSQERGSLGYTF | TGCGCCAGCAGCCAAGAAAGGGGCTCCCTTGGCTACACCTTC
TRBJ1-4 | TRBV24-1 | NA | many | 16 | CATSDLNGRSSEKLFF | TGTGCCACCAGTGATTTGAATGGGCGTTCGAGTGAAAAACTGTTTTTT
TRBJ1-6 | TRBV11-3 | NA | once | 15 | CASNGRGGTNSPLHF | TGTGCCAGCAACGGACGGGGAGGGACTAATTCACCCCTCCACTTT
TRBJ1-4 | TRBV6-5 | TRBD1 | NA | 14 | CASRETGAHEKLFF | TGTGCCAGCAGGGAGACAGGGGCGCACGAAAAACTGTTTTTT
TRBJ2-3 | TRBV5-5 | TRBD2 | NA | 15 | CASSLTSGGTDTQYF | TGTGCCAGCAGCTTGACTAGCGGGGGCACAGATACGCAGTATTTT
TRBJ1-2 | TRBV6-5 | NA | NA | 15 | CASSYTGQPNYGYTF | TGTGCCAGCAGTTACACCGGACAGCCTAACTATGGCTACACCTTC
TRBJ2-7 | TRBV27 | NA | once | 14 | CASSSLGAEDEQYF | TGTGCCAGCAGCTCCCTGGGGGCCGAGGACGAGCAGTACTTC
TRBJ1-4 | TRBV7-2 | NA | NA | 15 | CASSLDATASEKLFF | TGTGCCAGCAGCTTAGATGCGACAGCCTCAGAAAAACTGTTTTTT
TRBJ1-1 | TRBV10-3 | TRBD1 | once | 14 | CAIRGTGGSTEAFF | TGTGCCATCAGGGGGACAGGGGGAAGCACTGAAGCTTTCTTT
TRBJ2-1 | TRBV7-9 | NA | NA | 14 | CASSLAGPPHEQFF | TGTGCCAGCAGCTTAGCGGGCCCCCCACATGAGCAGTTCTTC
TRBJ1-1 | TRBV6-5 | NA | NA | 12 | CASRNGNTEAFF | TGTGCCAGCAGGAACGGGAACACTGAAGCTTTCTTT
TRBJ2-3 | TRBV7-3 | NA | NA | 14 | CASSPSQYRNTQYF | TGTGCCAGCAGCCCAAGCCAGTACAGAAATACGCAGTATTTT
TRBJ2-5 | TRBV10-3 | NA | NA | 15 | CAISERGVTQETQYF | TGTGCCATCAGTGAGAGGGGCGTGACACAAGAGACCCAGTACTTC